Each of the 30 T cell receptor beta chains below was sequenced from the same sample in a study of blood T cell repertoires in COVID-19 (dated by TCRdb to 2018 to 2020). Library construction relied on the immunoSEQ multiplex PCR assay. The clones in this table, taken by TCRdb from immuneACCESS, are in-frame only. Not every clone is retained; where verified, under half of the shortfall comes from an unresolved V gene, and the cause of the rest is unknown. For this sample there are some 50,000 clones; 75% to 95% appear just once. The ten largest make up 5.5% to 7.5% of the sample. The sequenced sample was peripheral blood. These receptors came from a man in his forties with acute or convalescent COVID-19.

This sequence joins TRBV18 and TRBJ1-5; D remains unclear. The germline V and J ends were trimmed by 3 bases and 3 bases, with 6 bases remaining between them. Germline loops: CDR1 KGHSH, CDR2 LQKENI. The CDR3 spans 13 residues. The CDR3 spells CASSPEFNQPQHF. DNA of the CDR3: TGTGCCAGCTCACCGGAGTTCAATCAGCCCCAGCATTTT.

The chain is built from TRBV5-8 and TRBJ1-1, with TRBD1 as a possible D gene (5 bases). Germline loops: CDR1 SGHTS, CDR2 YDEGEE. This CDR3 spans 16 amino acids. Trimming took off 0 bases at V and 1 base at J, with 13 bases between the two ends. In DNA form, the CDR3 reads TGTGCCAGCAGCTTGGAATGGGGCGCGCCGAACACTGAAGCTTTCTTT. Translated: CASSLEWGAPNTEAFF.

This clone was observed a few times. The chain employs TRBV30 and TRBJ2-7; D uncertain. The germline V gene encodes CDR1 GTSNPN and CDR2 SVGIG (reference sequence). Trimming took off 0 bases at V and 0 bases at J, with 15 bases between the two ends. The CDR3 is 16 amino acids. The CDR3 region is CAWSVMPVSSSYEQYF. CDR3 bases: TGTGCCTGGAGTGTAATGCCCGTATCGAGCTCCTACGAGCAGTACTTC.

The chain is built from TRBV3-1 (or the pseudogene TRBV3-2) and TRBJ1-1; 7 bases align to TRBD1. Unmatched junction bases numbered 4, after V lost 2 bases and J lost 4 bases. This CDR3 comprises 14 residues. From germline, CDR1 is LGHDT and CDR2 YNNKEL (reference sequence). CDR3 sequence (DNA): TGTGCCAGCAGCCAATCCGACAGGGCCACTGAAGCTTTCTTT. It yields the protein CASSQSDRATEAFF.

The rearrangement links TRBV3-1 (or the pseudogene TRBV3-2) to TRBJ2-2, with 12 bases identical to TRBD1. Germline assignment: CDR1 LGHDT and CDR2 YNNKEL (reference sequence). This CDR3 comprises 17 residues. The ends lost 4 bases at V and 4 bases at J; junction bases unmatched: 7. CDR3 amino acids: CASSLLGQGARTGELFF. The CDR3, as DNA: TGTGCCAGCAGCCTCCTGGGACAGGGGGCGCGCACCGGGGAGCTGTTTTTT.

This chain connects TRBV11-3 to TRBJ2-1, with 7 bases aligning to TRBD2. The J segment lost 10 bases and the V segment lost 5 bases, leaving 11 bases of the junction unmatched. This CDR3 region has 14 residues. Germline V gene sequence: CDR1 SGHNT, CDR2 YENEEA. Here the CDR3 DNA reads TGTGCCAGCAGCCAAACAACGGAGCGGGACGAGCAGTTCTTC. Translated, it gives CASSQTTERDEQFF.

The rearrangement links TRBV5-1 to TRBJ1-1, with D uncertain. V dropped 2 bases and J dropped 1 base, with 6 bases sitting between them. Germline V CDR1 and CDR2: SGHRS, YFSETQ. The CDR3 consists of 13 residues. CDR3 residues: CASSFLPNTEAFF. CDR3 nucleotides: TGCGCCAGCAGCTTTCTCCCGAACACTGAAGCTTTCTTT.

The sample holds one count of this clone. The chain links TRBV6-2 or TRBV6-3 to TRBJ2-7, with 12 bases fitting TRBD2. The J segment lost 3 bases and the V segment lost 6 bases, leaving 9 bases of the junction unmatched. The CDR3 loop spans 16 amino acids. Germline V gene sequence: CDR1 MNHEY, CDR2 SVGEGT. This CDR3 reads CASSSPSTSGSYEQYF. For the CDR3, the DNA is TGTGCCAGCAGCTCACCCTCGACTAGCGGGAGCTACGAGCAGTACTTC.

V is TRBV6-5 and J is TRBJ2-1; D call uncertain. The CDR3 has 15 amino acids. CDR1 is MNHEY and CDR2 is SVGAGI in the germline V gene. V lost 0 bases, J lost 0 bases, and 6 bases lay in between. The CDR3 sequence is CASSYSQDSYNEQFF. The DNA of the CDR3 is TGTGCCAGCAGTTACTCCCAGGACTCCTACAATGAGCAGTTCTTC.

The chain links TRBV11-3 to TRBJ2-3; 14 nucleotides agree with TRBD2. Germline lookup yields CDR1 SGHNT and CDR2 YENEEA. The junction had 9 bases not matched to a gene; V was cut back by 5 bases and J by 5 bases. The CDR3 contains 17 residues. In DNA, the CDR3 is TGTGCCAGCAGCCCGGTGGGACTAGCGGGAGTGAGAGATACGCAGTATTTT. This sequence encodes CASSPVGLAGVRDTQYF.

The chain has TRBV28 and TRBJ1-2; TRBD1 aligns across 9 bases. The CDR3 extends over 16 amino acids. From germline, CDR1 is MDHEN and CDR2 SYDVKM. Trimming removed 5 bases from V and 5 bases from J; junction bases left unmatched: 12. CDR3 sequence (DNA): TGTGCCAGCAGTCAGACCGCCGGGACAGGGTGGTATGGCTACACCTTC. Amino acids: CASSQTAGTGWYGYTF.

The chain has TRBV6-5 and TRBJ2-1, with D possibly being TRBD2 (6 bases). Deletions cut 6 bases from V and 1 base from J, with 10 bases between. CDR1 is MNHEY, CDR2 SVGAGI, per germline. CDR3 length equals 14 residues. The CDR3 DNA reads TGTGCCAGCAGGGTAGCGGCTTCCTACAATGAGCAGTTCTTC. Translation: CASRVAASYNEQFF.

The gene calls are TRBV7-2 and TRBJ2-5; the match to TRBD1 covers 10 bases. V lost 5 bases and J lost 5; bases outside the gene matches: 5. Germline V lookup: CDR1 SGHTA, CDR2 FQGNSA. The CDR3 length is 14 residues. The CDR3 is CASSPDRGRETQYF. CDR3 DNA: TGTGCCAGCAGCCCAGACAGGGGGCGGGAGACCCAGTACTTC. The full variable domain, in which reference TRBV7-2 and TRBJ2-5 provide the parts outside the CDR3, is GAGVSQSPSNKVTEKGKDVELRCDPISGHTALYWYRQSLGQGLEFLIYFQGNSAPDKSGLPSDRFSAERTGGSVSTLTIQRTQQEDSAVYLCASSPDRGRETQYFGPGTRLLVL.

The chain links TRBV2 to TRBJ1-2; 8 bases match TRBD1. CDR1 SNHLY and CDR2 FYNNEI come from the germline V gene. The CDR3 has 11 residues. Trimming removed 6 bases from V and 6 bases from J; junction bases left unmatched: 0. For the CDR3, the DNA is TGTGCCAGCAGGACAGGGGATGGCTACACCTTC. It specifies CASRTGDGYTF.

The gene calls are TRBV12-5 and TRBJ2-7; D not resolved. This CDR3 has 15 residues. Per the germline V gene, CDR1 is LGHNT and CDR2 is FRNRAP. V lost 0 bases and J lost 0, with 9 bases in between. The CDR3 coding sequence is TGTGCTAGTGGTTTGGTCGGCGGCAACTCCTACGAGCAGTACTTC. As protein: CASGLVGGNSYEQYF.

The gene calls are TRBV11-3 and TRBJ1-2; 7 nucleotides agree with TRBD1. Germline V gene lookup returns CDR1 SGHNT and CDR2 YENEEA. CDR3 size: 13 residues. After removal of 5 bases from V and 12 bases from J, the junction contained 12 bases not matched to a gene. The CDR3 sequence is CASSKQSGQLDTF. The CDR3 coding sequence is TGTGCCAGCAGCAAGCAGTCGGGACAGTTGGACACCTTC.

The chain recombines TRBV30 with TRBJ1-1; possibly TRBD1 for D (5 bases). The CDR3 runs 15 residues. Germline V gives CDR1 GTSNPN, CDR2 SVGIG (reference sequence). V was trimmed by 2 bases and J by 1 base, leaving 14 bases between them. This CDR3 is CAWSPWDFQNTEAFF. The DNA of the CDR3 is TGTGCCTGGAGTCCTTGGGACTTCCAGAACACTGAAGCTTTCTTT.

The gene calls are TRBV21-1 and TRBJ2-7; the D call TRBD2 from the table was never checked on the DNA. TRBV21-1 is assigned pseudogene status. The CDR3 is made up of 14 amino acids. As DNA, the CDR3 is TGTGCCAGCAGCAATCGGGAGCCTTTCTACGAGCAGTACTTC. Translating it yields CASSNREPFYEQYF.

This clone has only one observation. V usage is TRBV19 and J usage is TRBJ1-1; no clear D. With 2 bases removed from V and 11 bases from J, the gap between germline ends came to 18 bases. Germline CDR1 and CDR2: LNHDA and SQIVND (reference sequence). The CDR3 has 14 residues. The CDR3 reads CASSIIGERALAFF. DNA of the CDR3: TGTGCCAGTAGTATAATTGGAGAGCGGGCTTTGGCTTTCTTT.

The chain couples TRBV30 to TRBJ2-4; D remains unclear. Germline V lookup: CDR1 GTSNPN, CDR2 SVGIG (reference sequence). CDR3 length equals 14 residues. V was shortened by 2 bases and J by 0 bases, with 8 bases between the two germline ends. The CDR3 loop is CAWSTTIAKNIQYF. For the CDR3, the DNA is TGTGCCTGGAGTACAACTATAGCCAAAAACATTCAGTACTTC.

This sequence joins TRBV9 and TRBJ2-2, with D perhaps TRBD1 (6 bases). Germline CDR1 SGDLS, CDR2 YYNGEE. The V end lost 4 bases, the J end lost 2 bases, and 9 bases lay between the germline ends. CDR3 size: 14 residues. The CDR3: CASSIGTNTGELFF. The CDR3 nucleotides are TGTGCCAGCAGCATAGGGACAAACACCGGGGAGCTGTTTTTT.

This rearrangement joins TRBV12-5 to TRBJ1-1; D might be TRBD1 (6 bases). The germline V and J ends were trimmed by 6 bases and 4 bases, with 18 bases remaining between them. This CDR3 contains 15 residues. Germline V CDR1 and CDR2: LGHNT, FRNRAP. The CDR3 sequence is CASGQTQGFGTEAFF. The CDR3 DNA follows: TGTGCTAGTGGACAGACACAGGGCTTTGGCACTGAAGCTTTCTTT.

V and J are TRBV7-3 and TRBJ2-1; 8 bases fit TRBD2. Germline V lookup: CDR1 SGHTA, CDR2 FQGTGA. The trim removed 5 bases at V and 0 bases at J, leaving 3 bases unmatched. The CDR3 is 15 residues long. The CDR3 region has the DNA TGTGCCAGCAGCCCCAGCGGGAGCTCCTACAATGAGCAGTTCTTC. It translates to CASSPSGSSYNEQFF.

The chain uses TRBV4-2 and TRBJ1-2; 9 bases match TRBD1. There are 16 residues in the CDR3. With 0 bases clipped from V and 3 bases from J, the junction kept 5 bases outside the gene matches. Germline CDR1 and CDR2: LGHNA and YNFKEQ. DNA for the CDR3: TGTGCCAGCAGCCAAGAGAACAGGGGGCTTTACTATGGCTACACCTTC. This codes for CASSQENRGLYYGYTF.

V gene TRBV4-1 combines with J gene TRBJ2-5; a weak D match, TRBD2 (6 bases). This CDR3 is built from 13 residues. V was clipped by 1 base and J by 5 bases, with 8 bases between them. CDR1 is MGHRA, CDR2 YSYEKL, per germline. The CDR3 nucleotides are TGCGCCAGCAGCCAAGTAGCGGTGGAGACCCAGTACTTC. This translates into CASSQVAVETQYF.

The chain couples TRBV2 to TRBJ2-7; tentative D call: TRBD2 (6 bases). CDR1 and CDR2 from the germline V gene are SNHLY and FYNNEI. The CDR3 totals 12 residues. V lost 8 bases, J lost 7 bases, and 15 bases lay in between. The CDR3 loop is CASSWRGWEQYF. DNA of the CDR3: TGTGCCAGCTCTTGGAGGGGCTGGGAGCAGTACTTC.

The chain carries TRBV5-1 and TRBJ1-4, with 9 bases aligning to TRBD1. Germline assignment: CDR1 SGHRS and CDR2 YFSETQ. The length of the CDR3 is 16 residues. Trimming at V came to 4 bases and at J to 7 bases, leaving 11 bases not matched to a gene. The CDR3 reads CASSPSPQTGGEKLFF. The DNA of the CDR3 is TGCGCCAGCAGCCCCTCTCCCCAGACAGGGGGTGAAAAACTGTTTTTT.

V usage is TRBV7-8 and J usage is TRBJ1-1; D call uncertain. Germline V lookup: CDR1 SGHVS, CDR2 FQNEAQ. This CDR3 region has 13 residues. V lost 3 bases and J lost 3, with 8 bases in between. The CDR3 region is CASSFIGDTEAFF. The CDR3 DNA is TGTGCCAGCAGCTTCATTGGAGACACTGAAGCTTTCTTT.

The chain has TRBV27 and TRBJ1-5; D might be TRBD1 (5 bases). The CDR3 is made up of 16 amino acids. The germline V gene encodes CDR1 MNHEY and CDR2 SMNVEV (reference sequence). Trimming stripped 0 bases from V and 1 base from J, with 10 bases between. For the CDR3, the DNA is TGTGCCAGCAGTTTATCTCCCGGGGGGAGCAATCAGCCCCAGCATTTT. This sequence encodes CASSLSPGGSNQPQHF.

The genes are TRBV5-4 and TRBJ1-6; 7 positions match TRBD1. J was trimmed by 5 bases and V by 4 bases; bases with no gene match: 3. CDR3 length: 14 residues. Germline-derived CDR1 and CDR2 are SGHNT and YYREEE (reference sequence). CDR3 region: CASSRTGDNSPLHF. The CDR3 coding sequence is TGTGCCAGCAGCCGGACAGGTGATAATTCACCCCTCCACTTT.